This is a list of T cell receptor beta chains from one sample in a study of T cell repertoires in cytomegalovirus infection. Their cognate antigens are unknown. TCRdb reprocessed the reads with MiXCR, giving one entry per CDR3 protein. The sample has around 710,000 distinct CDR3 sequences; 25% to 35% are singletons. Specimen: cultured CD8+ T cells from PBMCs, collected from culture after CMV antigen stimulation. The receptors stem from a human donor in good health (CMV status not recorded). Some clones in this sample may be carry-over from other donors' samples. Each CDR3 is given with its conserved first and last residue. A D gene is named only where the DNA matches it firmly. The size of a clone is reported for some rows only, either as once, few or many, or as a class for expanded clones.

d_call	clone_size	v_call	j_call	cdr3_aa	cdr3_nt
TRBD1	NA	TRBV19	TRBJ1-5	CASSIDPDRGDQPQHF	TGTGCCAGTAGTATAGATCCCGACAGGGGCGATCAGCCCCAGCATTTT
NA	NA	TRBV4-1	TRBJ1-1	CASSHITPIEAFF	TGCGCCAGCAGCCATATCACCCCGATTGAAGCTTTCTTT
NA	many	TRBV7-3	TRBJ1-6	CASSDETGSPLHF	TGTGCCAGCAGTGACGAAACTGGGTCACCCCTCCACTTT
NA	few	TRBV3-1	TRBJ2-5	CASSQEAIVGIQETQYF	TGTGCCAGCAGCCAAGAGGCAATAGTCGGGATACAAGAGACCCAGTACTTC
NA	NA	TRBV6-2/TRBV6-3	TRBJ1-1	CASSSTQRKAFF	TGTGCCAGCAGTTCTACCCAAAGGAAAGCTTTCTTT
TRBD2	NA	TRBV7-3	TRBJ2-3	CASSFSGGADDTQYF	TGTGCCAGCAGCTTTAGCGGGGGGGCAGACGATACGCAGTATTTT
NA	NA	TRBV27	TRBJ2-3	CASSPRLSTDTQYF	TGTGCCAGCAGTCCCCGACTGAGCACAGATACGCAGTATTTT
NA	few	TRBV19	TRBJ1-1	CASTRKASRRINTEAFF	TGTGCCAGTACCAGGAAGGCCTCTCGACGGATTAACACTGAAGCTTTCTTT
NA	NA	TRBV12-3/TRBV12-4	TRBJ2-5	CASSWRRAQETQYF	TGTGCCAGCAGCTGGAGGAGGGCCCAAGAGACCCAGTACTTC
TRBD2	few	TRBV6-1	TRBJ2-7	CASIRGLAGFSYEQYF	TGTGCCAGCATCCGAGGACTAGCGGGATTTTCCTACGAGCAGTACTTC
TRBD2	NA	TRBV2	TRBJ2-5	CASSEVGSGLAEETQYF	TGTGCCAGCAGTGAAGTAGGCTCCGGACTAGCGGAAGAGACCCAGTACTTC
NA	few	TRBV2	TRBJ2-2	CASRVNTGELFF	TGTGCCAGCAGGGTTAACACCGGGGAGCTGTTTTTT
NA	NA	TRBV7-9	TRBJ2-5	CASSLKGEETQYF	TGTGCCAGCAGCTTAAAAGGGGAGGAGACCCAGTACTTC
TRBD1	NA	TRBV20-1	TRBJ1-2	CSASTRQGADYGYTF	TGCAGTGCTAGTACAAGACAGGGGGCTGACTATGGCTACACCTTC
TRBD2	many	TRBV7-2	TRBJ2-3	CASSLFGGGAGTDTQYF	TGTGCCAGCAGCTTATTTGGCGGGGGGGCAGGCACAGATACGCAGTATTTT
NA	NA	TRBV3-1	TRBJ1-6	CASSRDRSPYSPLHF	TGTGCCAGCAGCCGGGACCGGAGCCCTTATTCACCCCTCCACTTT
TRBD2	few	TRBV4-1	TRBJ2-1	CASSQDWEERGSYNEQFF	TGCGCCAGCAGCCAAGACTGGGAAGAGCGGGGGAGCTACAATGAGCAGTTCTTC
NA	few	TRBV5-1	TRBJ2-1	CASSLSSGFYNEQFF	TGCGCCAGCAGCTTGTCGTCGGGGTTCTACAATGAGCAGTTCTTC
TRBD1	few	TRBV25-1	TRBJ2-5	CASSEYHRGTETQYF	TGTGCCAGCAGTGAATATCACAGGGGAACGGAGACCCAGTACTTC
NA	few	TRBV20-1	TRBJ2-5	CSARGAAQETQYF	TGCAGTGCTAGAGGGGCAGCCCAAGAGACCCAGTACTTC